This T cell receptor beta chain was observed in a study of blood T cell repertoires in COVID-19. Germline V gene data show CDR1 as SGHTA and CDR2 as FQGNSA. There are 14 residues in the CDR3. Trimming cost V 0 bases and J 0 bases, with 6 bases left between them. Clones were read by immunoSEQ multiplex PCR, and TCRdb kept only the in-frame ones, dropping some. The data hold hundreds of thousands of clones, with 89% observed a single time. The genes are TRBV7-2 and TRBJ2-7; D gene ambiguous. Sequencing input: PBMCs or T cells enriched from blood (not recorded which). The receptor was derived from a woman aged 40 to 50 who had recovered from COVID-19. CDR3 in amino acids: CASSLARSSYEQYF. In nucleotides, the CDR3 is TGTGCCAGCAGCTTAGCCAGGTCCTCCTACGAGCAGTACTTC. The whole variable domain, remainder taken from reference TRBV7-2 and TRBJ2-7, is GAGVSQSPSNKVTEKGKDVELRCDPISGHTALYWYRQSLGQGLEFLIYFQGNSAPDKSGLPSDRFSAERTGGSVSTLTIQRTQQEDSAVYLCASSLARSSYEQYFGPGTRLTVT.